The entry that follows covers one T cell receptor (beta chain) sequence. Its antigen remains unidentified. The germline V and J ends were trimmed by 4 bases and 2 bases, with 10 bases remaining between them. The CDR3 sequence is 13 residues long. Germline values: CDR1 SGDLS, CDR2 YYNGEE. This sample was included in a study of post-analysis software for immune sequencing data. The overall study: The patients showed relapsing-remitting, secondary progressive and progressive-relapsing multiple sclerosis courses.

Study findings and constraints: Those with multiple sclerosis, the patient group, showed significantly lower normalized Chao1 diversity than controls. A handful of TRBV segments occurring more often in patients than controls included TRBV5-6, TRBV5-1 and TRBV20-1. Strong co-clustering by F measure was seen for same-batch samples.

Libraries were made from TCR beta cDNA, and they carried unique molecular identifiers. Input amounts of roughly 0.85 to 10 million T cells were used. These gave around 500,000 cDNA molecules, so each molecule approximated one T cell. MiXCR was run by TCRdb on the PCR reads, yielding one entry per CDR3 protein. The profile covers about 430,000 distinct CDR3 sequences, with less than 40% appearing a single time and around 8% taken by the ten largest. The V call is TRBV9, the J call TRBJ2-7; no reliable D call. This receptor was identified in a girl aged 2-9 years with multiple sclerosis. The specimen was blood. The CDR3 DNA reads as TGTGCCAGCAGCCCTGACCGCCCCTACGAGCAGTACTTC. Translation: CASSPDRPYEQYF.